This TCR beta chain was sequenced during a study of somatic mutations in cytotoxic T cells in rheumatoid arthritis (dated by TCRdb to the late 2010s). About the full investigation: Sorted V beta1+ cells also underwent TCRB sequencing, and some V beta antibody-stained T-cell populations were flow-sorted at nearly 100% purity on a FACSAria II or Sony SH800. To characterize clonality, the study used TCRB deep sequencing while asking whether somatic mutations are carried by expanded CD8+ T-cell clones in newly diagnosed, untreated rheumatoid arthritis. TCRB deep sequencing was performed for more than 50 rheumatoid arthritis patients and 20 or so healthy controls. Patient and control groups had essentially identical median ages. Overall results and qualifications from the work: The expanded CD8+ clones had unknown antigen targets, and not appearing in virus-specific databases did not rule out that they were virus-specific. CD8+ clonality increased with age in patients (Spearman r=0.49) but not in healthy controls. In about an eighth of the roughly 60 patients, more than 20% of CD8+ cells belonged to the largest CD8+ clone, while several identical CD8+ TCRB sequences were shared between blood and synovial fluid. The slight TRBV07 underrepresentation in patients was not adjusted for multiple comparisons. CD8+ T-cell clonality in rheumatoid arthritis patients was not significantly different from that in age-matched healthy controls.

The 15 to 20 healthy controls were blood donors whose buffy coats were used; they had a median age of approximately 59 years (range 21-70), and 55% to 65% were female. CD4+ and CD8+ cells were isolated by positive magnetic bead selection on an AutoMACS, and purity was checked by flow cytometry. Peripheral blood mononuclear cells were obtained using density gradient separation with Ficoll-Paque PLUS. Nucleospin Tissue or Tissue XS kits were used to extract DNA from CD4-enriched, CD8-enriched or PBMC samples, and a Qubit 2.0 fluorometer was used for quantification. Sequencing of TCRB CDR3 was done on genomic DNA with the immunoSEQ assay. As for the authors' bioinformatics: Only productive TCRB rearrangements were included in the analyses. A clone was defined by a unique TCRB CDR3 sequence, and clonality was computed as a productive clonality index based on Shannon entropy. The template counts of each clone relative to the total templates per sample were used to calculate repertoire overlap between two samples. V-gene usage measured by flow cytometry correlated with TCRB sequencing V-gene usage, with a Spearman r of about 0.61. TCRdb took this table from immuneACCESS and kept in-frame rearrangements with V and J called. Such tables lack part of the clones; where checked against another copy, unresolved V genes explain under half of the gap, and the rest is unexplained. That table gives V, J and clone size, and the DNA gave D and trimming. The table for this sample lists over 6,500 clones; around 70% of them were counted only once. The ten largest clones add up to 35% to 45% of the sample.

V and J are truncated by 3 bases and 6 bases respectively, leaving an intervening sequence of 11 bases. Via the germline V gene, CDR1 is MDHEN and CDR2 SYDVKM. CDR3 length: 13 amino acids, cysteine to phenylalanine. The only DNA kept is the CDR3, 39 bases in frame from the first base. A remark on this clone: Its target antigen remains unknown. The sample holds no much larger clone one base away, and base qualities are not on file.

The TCR sequence derives from a man between 40 and 49 years old in good health. The rearranged chain carries TRBV28 and TRBJ1-2, with TRBD1 as a weak D call on 5 bases. The specimen was CD8+ T cells sorted from blood. The DNA sequence is given as TGTGCCAGCAGTTTGGACACCCGAAATGGCTACACCTTC. It encodes CASSLDTRNGYTF.